This record concerns one TCR beta chain sequence. At one end the junction does not follow the germline gene, possibly because of a read error. The data originate from a study of T cells in Graves' hyperthyroidism and ophthalmopathy. What was amplified from RNA transcripts were TCR beta CDR3 regions. The HTBI primer set served for first-round RT-PCR of the TCR CDR3. A single record per CDR3 protein comes from TCRdb applying MiXCR to the multiplex PCR reads. Among under 350,000 distinct CDR3 sequences listed, roughly 23% were seen once. This CDR3 is built from 15 residues. Germline V gene sequence: CDR1 SGHTA, CDR2 FQGNSA.

This sequence originates from a woman in her 50s with Graves' hyperthyroidism. The chain carries TRBV7-2 and TRBJ2-1; no reliable D call. The material sequenced was blood. In DNA, the CDR3 is TGTGTCAGCAGCTCATCCTCCGGGTCCCGTACTAAGCAGTTCTTC. It yields the protein CVSSSSSGSRTKQFF.